Sequencing of this TCR beta chain was carried out in a study of Graves' ophthalmopathy and Graves' hyperthyroidism. About the research overall: Stable hyperthyroidism meant no progression to ophthalmopathy within 18 months of follow-up. General study findings and limits: Sensitivity reached more than 85% and specificity roughly 82% for a 13-signature model separating ophthalmopathy from stable hyperthyroidism.

TCR beta CDR3 amplification used RNA transcripts. Scientists carried out first-round RT-PCR using HTBI primers and then a second-round multiplex PCR. TCRdb recomputed calls from the multiplex PCR reads with MiXCR, one row per CDR3 protein. The table has about 1.1 million distinct CDR3 sequences, around a third seen once. Aged 18 to 65, hyperthyroidism patients had been newly diagnosed, with under 2 months' duration. Orbital computed tomography, together with clinical symptoms, serum thyroxine, TRAb and thyroid ultrasound, was used for diagnosis. As regards this clonotype: Antigen specificity is unknown.

The germline V gene encodes CDR1 SGHTA and CDR2 FQGNSA. CDR3 length: 16 residues. Trimming cost V 5 bases and J 0 bases, with 16 bases left between them. Source material: peripheral blood or thyroid tissue (not recorded which). The source of this sequence is an adult man with Graves' hyperthyroidism. V and J are TRBV7-2 and TRBJ1-1; D is undetermined. The CDR3 bases are TGTGCCAGCAGCCCTTTCCGGGGTACAATGAACACTGAAGCTTTCTTT. It translates to CASSPFRGTMNTEAFF.